This section outlines one TCR beta chain sequence together with its context. The target of this receptor is not known. No much larger clonotype is one base removed from it; base qualities were not supplied. The data originate from a study of cytomegalovirus exposure and HLA in healthy donors (dated by TCRdb to 2016 to 2017). Describing the broader study: An earlier analysis of under 600 of the donors reported more than 250 Gb of sequence data and roughly 110 million unique TCR beta sequences from about 179 million T cells. About 300 gigabases of sequencing data and some 85 million unique TCR sequences were included in an early release covering about 700 HLA-typed donors. Of the approximately 370 genotyped donors, 75% to 85% were placed in the genetic ancestry cluster associated with self-reported Caucasian donors. The study aimed to test whether cataloging public T cell receptors could reveal signatures of past pathogen exposure. The study used immunosequencing to profile the T cell repertoires of several hundred subjects and linked those repertoires to cytomegalovirus serostatus. Besides the first cohort of 666 subjects, a separate validation cohort made up of about 120 different subjects was used. To predict cytomegalovirus infection status, the study combined high-throughput TCR immunosequencing, statistical association of individual TCRs with disease status, and machine learning. A later analysis re-analyzed previously published TCR beta repertoires from approximately 670 donors and added high-resolution HLA genotyping to study TCR occurrence patterns. The later analysis used no new phenotypic data to find candidate immune exposures, relying instead on TCR beta sequences and their occurrence across donors. An earlier analysis of approximately 500 of the donors applied high-throughput TCR beta sequencing to assess whether each TCR beta V gene segment acted as functional or pseudogenic. Donor age, sex, ethnicity and CMV serostatus were compiled alongside the repertoire data. A later genetic analysis used genome-wide SNP genotypes for about 60% of the roughly 700 donors, treating that subset as a discovery cohort. Every discovery cohort repertoire had been produced on one sequencing platform. Both class I and class II loci were covered by HLA typing, at four-digit resolution. The number of donors typed differed by locus, with about 629-640 for A, B, C, DRB1 and DQB1, 522 for DQA1, 600 to 610 for DPA1, and some 470 for DPB1. Because of strong linkage in the cohort, five DR-DQ haplotypes were treated as single units for association and clustering. On average, 235,054 unique TCR beta nucleotide sequences were sequenced per donor among 300 to 500 genotyped donors of the cohort, with around 19% of those sequences being non-productive.

Libraries were constructed by the immunoSEQ multiplex PCR assay. For the multiplex PCR, a mixture combining 60 forward primers for TCR Vbeta segments and 13 reverse primers for TCR Jbeta segments was used. A multiplex PCR assay on genomic DNA amplified the CDR3 region of rearranged TCR beta genes. On the Illumina HiSeq System, the amplified TCR beta libraries were sequenced as 87-base-pair reads. For the original study's pipeline: Across the 600 to 700 repertoires, a later analysis counted roughly 77 million unique TCR beta chains, around 10 million of which were shared by at least two donors. A nearest-neighbor algorithm error-corrected the raw reads and collapsed the reads into unique sequences, merging closely related sequences to remove PCR and sequencing errors. CDR3 sequences were aligned to IMGT reference sequences to assign V, D and J gene segments. Each retained sequence needed at least a six-nucleotide match to both a V gene segment and a J gene segment. Rearrangements were called productive when the CDR3 lacked stop codons and stayed in frame with V and J; all others were non-productive. CDR3 was defined according to IMGT convention as the region running from the second conserved V-encoded cysteine to the conserved J-encoded phenylalanine. In an earlier analysis of roughly 610 of the donors, sequences lacking an unambiguous match to a single V gene segment were excluded. An earlier analysis of 500 to 700 of the donors classified V segments as functional when productive rearrangements were above 56.7% and as segregating when the standard deviation between donors was above 5%. A statistical classification framework was built for diagnosing cytomegalovirus status from the catalog of TCR beta chain sequences. In a later analysis, TCR nucleotide sequences were compared against IMGT/GENE-DB human TR gene sequences so that V and J genes could be assigned. In a later analysis, CDR3 sequences and most-parsimonious VDJ recombination scenarios were assigned using the TCRdist pipeline. In a later analysis, every TCR beta chain was defined by the combination of its CDR3 amino acid sequence and its V-gene family, and reads without a unique V-gene family were dropped. To address suspected cross-contamination and a sequencing artifact, a later analysis removed under 600 highly shared, low-generation-probability nucleotide sequences. For each public chain, a later analysis derived a clonal expansion index from normalized ranks of inferred template counts within each repertoire. Generation probabilities in a later analysis came from a VDJ recombination model fitted to out-of-frame rearrangements, and those results were checked against IGoR. In a later analysis, hypergeometric tests were used to score TCR-TCR, TCR-HLA and TCR-CMV co-occurrence, with a repertoire-size bias correction applied to TCR pairs. In a later analysis, false discovery rates were estimated by permuting HLA or CMV assignments 20 times. In a later analysis, co-occurring TCRs were grouped using DBSCAN, with TCRdist sequence similarity added in when clustering inside HLA-allele-positive subsets. Co-occurrence clustering excluded repertoires with fewer than 30,000 or more than 120,000 public chains, plus five with anomalous nucleotide sharing. What TCRdb holds here is the immuneACCESS table cut down to in-frame rearrangements. Part of the clones is not present; checked against another copy, under half of the missing clones reflect an unresolved V gene, and the others are unexplained. For V, J and clone size, that table is used; D and trimming come from the DNA. This sample gives 200,000 or so clones in total; roughly four fifths of them show up just once. The top ten clonotypes cover 6% to 8% of the sample.

V is cut back by 2 bases and J by 1 base, with 3 bases in the junction unmatched. Reading the germline V gene gives CDR1 SGDLS and CDR2 YYNGEE. The CDR3 holds 15 amino acids from the cysteine to the phenylalanine. Solely the CDR3 DNA is kept, with 45 bases framed from the first base. The study at large found these results: Most CMV-associated TCR beta chains appeared to be HLA-restricted in a later analysis, and the HLA associations seemed to be driven largely by CMV exposure. Broadly in line with IMGT annotations, most TCR beta V segments showed up in productive rearrangements about 90% or about 30% of the time in an earlier analysis of around 550 of the donors. Compared with the approximately 710-donor mean, donors in an Asian-associated ancestry cluster had fewer N-insertions in productive TCRs, according to a later genetic analysis. The classifier was reported to diagnose cytomegalovirus status with high specificity and sensitivity in both the original cohort and the validation cohort. Three of the identified cytomegalovirus-associated TCR beta chains were confirmed in vitro to be specific for cytomegalovirus antigens. The presence/absence analyses assumed that sequencing depth was roughly uniform across donors, and that assumption may not be true. In a later analysis, over 15,000 TCR beta sequences were associated with specific HLA alleles at a false discovery rate of 0.05. A further reported finding was that TCR beta sequences accurately predicted the HLA-A and HLA-B alleles for most subjects in the first cohort. Because counts were too low, seventeen rarely observed V segments, including chromosome 9 orphons, were excluded from the earlier analysis of some 540 of the donors. In a later analysis, the rate of TCR association differed among HLA loci, with DRB1 alleles having the most associated TCRs and HLA-C alleles having the fewest. Linkage disequilibrium might explain the correlated functional status among segregating V segments, but an unknown experimental factor could not be excluded. The only immune exposure information available for the cohort was CMV serostatus. A cluster of highly shared sequence variants was judged likely to be a technical artifact of the sequencing pipeline. Because some donors lacked HLA typing at each locus, the association tests relied only on the typed subset. When HLA alleles, especially DR and DQ, strongly co-occurred, attributing TCR associations to individual alleles was difficult. Because the 87-base-pair reads could not distinguish some IMGT-functional V segments, including TRBV6-2 and TRBV6-3, those segments were excluded. Most TCR sequences were observed very rarely across donors, whereas some public TCRs were present in many individuals. The authors suggested that the approach could potentially be extended to other disease states and immunological phenotypes. A later analysis reported that several top co-occurrence clusters appeared linked to parvovirus B19, influenza, CMV and Epstein-Barr virus. In the study, around 150 TCR beta chains were listed as associated with cytomegalovirus. Only TCR beta chains were sequenced in this cohort, and the absence of alpha or paired-chain data limited detectable features. In a later analysis, HLA-associated TCR beta chains were found to be more clonally expanded and to have lower generation probabilities than equally common non-associated chains. V-gene and J-gene trimming of TCR beta chains was associated with a missense DCLRE1C variant in a later genetic analysis, and the association was replicated in an independent cohort.

The cohort comprised more than 550 healthy bone marrow donors. All cohort members were sampled while nominally healthy, although unrecorded immune exposures were likely present. The donor tested CMV seropositive, placing the donor among the roughly 300 seropositive members of the cohort. A peripheral blood sample was collected from each donor, and TCR beta sequencing was performed on peripheral blood mononuclear cells. Genomic DNA was extracted from the blood cell samples with the Qiagen DNeasy Blood Extraction Kit. The sequence joins TRBV9 to TRBJ1-1; 9 central nucleotides agree with TRBD1. The sequencing input was PBMCs. The clonotype originates from a woman aged 45-59 years in good health and CMV-seropositive. The CDR3 loop reads CASSVGGQGNTEAFF. The DNA reads as follows: TGTGCCAGCAGCGTGGGGGGACAGGGGAACACTGAAGCTTTCTTT.